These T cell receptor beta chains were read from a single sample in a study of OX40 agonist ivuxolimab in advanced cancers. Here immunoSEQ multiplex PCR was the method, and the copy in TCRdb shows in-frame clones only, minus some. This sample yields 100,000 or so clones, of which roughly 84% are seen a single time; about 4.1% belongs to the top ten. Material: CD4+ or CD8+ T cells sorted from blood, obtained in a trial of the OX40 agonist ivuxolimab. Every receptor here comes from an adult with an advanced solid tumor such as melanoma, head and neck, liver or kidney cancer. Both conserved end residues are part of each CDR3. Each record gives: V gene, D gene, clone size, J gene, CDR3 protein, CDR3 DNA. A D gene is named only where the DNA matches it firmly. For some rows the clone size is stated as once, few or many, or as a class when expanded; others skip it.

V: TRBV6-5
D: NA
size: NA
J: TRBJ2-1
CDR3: CASSPDYNEQFF
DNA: TGTGCCAGCAGCCCGGACTACAATGAGCAGTTCTTC

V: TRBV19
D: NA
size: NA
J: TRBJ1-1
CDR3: CASSIAGSNTEAFF
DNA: TGTGCCAGTAGTATAGCAGGCTCGAACACTGAAGCTTTCTTT

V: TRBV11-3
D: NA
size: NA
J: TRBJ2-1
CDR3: CASSVSLEQFF
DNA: TGTGCCAGCAGCGTAAGCCTTGAGCAGTTCTTC

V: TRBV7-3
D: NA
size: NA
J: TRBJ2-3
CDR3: CASSPLGGIDTQYF
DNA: TGTGCCAGCAGCCCCCTCGGAGGGATAGATACGCAGTATTTT

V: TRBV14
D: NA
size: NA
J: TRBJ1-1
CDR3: CASSQRQGGTEAFF
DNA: TGTGCCAGCAGCCAGCGTCAGGGCGGTACTGAAGCTTTCTTT

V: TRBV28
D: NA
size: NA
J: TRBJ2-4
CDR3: CASSISPGLAKNIQYF
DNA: TGTGCCAGCAGTATTTCGCCGGGACTAGCCAAAAACATTCAGTACTTC

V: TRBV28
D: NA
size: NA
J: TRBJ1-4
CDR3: CASSSGRTVLFF
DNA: TGTGCCAGCAGTTCTGGGCGGACAGTCCTGTTTTTT

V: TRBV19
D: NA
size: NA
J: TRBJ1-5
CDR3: CASRAFSNQPQHF
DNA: TGTGCCAGTAGGGCTTTTTCTAATCAGCCCCAGCATTTT

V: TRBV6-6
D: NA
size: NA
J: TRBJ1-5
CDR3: CASSRQGNQPQHF
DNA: TGTGCCAGCAGCCGACAGGGCAATCAGCCCCAGCATTTT

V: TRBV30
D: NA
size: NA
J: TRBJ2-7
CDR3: CAWSVEGHEQYF
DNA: TGTGCCTGGAGTGTTGAGGGTCACGAGCAGTACTTC

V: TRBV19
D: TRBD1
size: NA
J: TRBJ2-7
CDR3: CASSRVGQGATYEQYF
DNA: TGTGCCAGTAGTCGGGTCGGACAGGGGGCTACCTACGAGCAGTACTTC

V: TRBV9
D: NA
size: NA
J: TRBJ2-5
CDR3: CASSVQGTQETQYF
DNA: TGTGCCAGCAGCGTACAGGGGACCCAAGAGACCCAGTACTTC

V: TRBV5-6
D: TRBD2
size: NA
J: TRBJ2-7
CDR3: CASSPGLAALGQYF
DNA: TGTGCCAGCAGCCCGGGACTAGCGGCCTTGGGACAGTACTTC

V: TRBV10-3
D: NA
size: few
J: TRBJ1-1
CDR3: CAISETALRLVGATEAFF
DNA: TGTGCCATCAGTGAGACGGCCCTCAGGTTGGTTGGGGCGACTGAAGCTTTCTTT

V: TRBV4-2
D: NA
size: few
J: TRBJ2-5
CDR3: CASSQMSQETQYF
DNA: TGTGCCAGCAGCCAAATGTCCCAAGAGACCCAGTACTTC

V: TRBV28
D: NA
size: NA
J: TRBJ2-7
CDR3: CASTLEGLGNHEQYF
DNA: TGTGCCAGCACCCTAGAGGGATTAGGGAACCACGAGCAGTACTTC

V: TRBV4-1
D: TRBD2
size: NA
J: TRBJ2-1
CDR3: CASSWGTSGFNEQFF
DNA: TGCGCCAGCTCCTGGGGGACTAGCGGATTCAATGAGCAGTTCTTC

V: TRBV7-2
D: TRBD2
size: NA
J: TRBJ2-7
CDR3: CASSLDGFAGLATHEQYF
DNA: TGTGCCAGCAGCTTAGATGGCTTTGCGGGACTAGCGACCCACGAGCAGTACTTC

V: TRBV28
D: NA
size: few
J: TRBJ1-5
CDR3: CASADGNQPQHF
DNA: TGTGCCAGCGCGGACGGTAATCAGCCCCAGCATTTT

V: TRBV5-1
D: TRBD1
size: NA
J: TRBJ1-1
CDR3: CASKGAGTEAFF
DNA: TGCGCCAGCAAGGGGGCAGGGACTGAAGCTTTCTTT

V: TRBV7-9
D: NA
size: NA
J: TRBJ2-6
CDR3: CASSLLGANVLTF
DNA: TGTGCCAGCAGCTTACTAGGGGCCAACGTCCTGACTTTC

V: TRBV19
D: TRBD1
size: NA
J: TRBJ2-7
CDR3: CASSSGTVDEQYF
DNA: TGTGCCAGTAGTTCTGGGACAGTAGACGAGCAGTACTTC

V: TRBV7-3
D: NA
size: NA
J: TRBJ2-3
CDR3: CASSLTLGTDTQYF
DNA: TGTGCCAGCAGCTTAACGTTAGGCACAGATACGCAGTATTTT

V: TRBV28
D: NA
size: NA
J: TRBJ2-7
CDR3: CASIPGTGYEQYF
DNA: TGTGCCAGCATCCCCGGGACTGGCTACGAGCAGTACTTC

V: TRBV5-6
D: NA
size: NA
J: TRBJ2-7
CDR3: CASSFRGLGERNEQYF
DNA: TGTGCCAGCAGCTTTCGCGGGCTCGGGGAAAGAAACGAGCAGTACTTC

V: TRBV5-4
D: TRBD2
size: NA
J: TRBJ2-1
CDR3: CASSFLAGENEQFF
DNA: TGTGCCAGCAGCTTTCTAGCGGGAGAGAATGAGCAGTTCTTC

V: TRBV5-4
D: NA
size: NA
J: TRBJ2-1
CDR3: CASSLGVYEQFF
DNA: TGTGCCAGCAGCTTGGGAGTATATGAGCAGTTCTTC

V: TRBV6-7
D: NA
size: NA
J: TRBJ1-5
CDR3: CASRLRVLNQPQHF
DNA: TGTGCCAGCAGACTCAGGGTTCTGAATCAGCCCCAGCATTTT

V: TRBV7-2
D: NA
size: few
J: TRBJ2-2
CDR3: CASSLAIANTGELFF
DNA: TGTGCCAGCAGCTTAGCGATAGCGAACACCGGGGAGCTGTTTTTT

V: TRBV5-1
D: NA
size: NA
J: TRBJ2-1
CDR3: CASSFGGASSYNEQFF
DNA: TGCGCCAGCAGCTTTGGGGGCGCGAGCTCCTACAATGAGCAGTTCTTC

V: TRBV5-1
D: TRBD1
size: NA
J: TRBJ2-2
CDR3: CASSWALGQDTGELFF
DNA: TGCGCCAGCAGCTGGGCCCTGGGACAGGACACCGGGGAGCTGTTTTTT

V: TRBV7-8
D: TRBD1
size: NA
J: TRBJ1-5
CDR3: CASSLGSGGGQPQHF
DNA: TGTGCCAGCAGCTTAGGGTCAGGGGGCGGTCAGCCCCAGCATTTT

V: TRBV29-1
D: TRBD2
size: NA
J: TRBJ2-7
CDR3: CSVVGQLAGPNHEQYF
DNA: TGCAGCGTTGTGGGCCAACTAGCGGGACCGAACCACGAGCAGTACTTC

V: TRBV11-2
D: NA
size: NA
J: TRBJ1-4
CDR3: CASSFNPQGEKLFF
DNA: TGTGCCAGCAGCTTTAACCCCCAGGGGGAAAAACTGTTTTTT

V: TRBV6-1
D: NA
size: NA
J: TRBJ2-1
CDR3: CASSVWGNNEQFF
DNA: TGTGCCAGCAGTGTTTGGGGAAACAATGAGCAGTTCTTC

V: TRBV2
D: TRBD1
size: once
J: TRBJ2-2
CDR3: CASSAGTGGPGELFF
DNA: TGTGCCAGCAGCGCCGGGACAGGGGGCCCCGGGGAGCTGTTTTTT

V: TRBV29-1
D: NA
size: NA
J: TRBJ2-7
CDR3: CSVVRPNYEQYF
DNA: TGCAGCGTTGTTAGGCCAAACTACGAGCAGTACTTC

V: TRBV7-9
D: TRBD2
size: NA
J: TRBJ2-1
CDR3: CASSLLSGNHDEQFF
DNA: TGTGCCAGCAGCTTACTCAGCGGGAATCATGATGAGCAGTTCTTC

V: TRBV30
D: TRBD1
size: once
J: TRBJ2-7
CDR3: CTWSQTGDEQYF
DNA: TGTACCTGGAGTCAGACAGGGGACGAGCAGTACTTC

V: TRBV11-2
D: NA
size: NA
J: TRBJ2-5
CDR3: CASSHAGSSGETQYF
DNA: TGTGCCAGCAGTCATGCGGGGAGTAGTGGCGAGACCCAGTACTTC

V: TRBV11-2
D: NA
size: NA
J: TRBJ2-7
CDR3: CASSLEAGHYEQYF
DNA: TGTGCCAGCAGCTTGGAGGCGGGGCACTACGAGCAGTACTTC

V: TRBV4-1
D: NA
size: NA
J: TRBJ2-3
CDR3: CASSQEEITAVGPTQYF
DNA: TGCGCCAGCAGCCAAGAAGAGATCACGGCGGTAGGGCCTACGCAGTATTTT

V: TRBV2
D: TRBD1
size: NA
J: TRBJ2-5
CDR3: CASRTGGPQETQYF
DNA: TGTGCCAGCAGGACAGGGGGCCCCCAAGAGACCCAGTACTTC

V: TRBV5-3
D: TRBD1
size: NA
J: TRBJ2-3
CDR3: CARIPSDRGTDTQYF
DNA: TGTGCCAGAATCCCCTCTGACAGGGGGACGGATACGCAGTATTTT

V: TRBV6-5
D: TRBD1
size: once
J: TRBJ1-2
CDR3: CASSHDRAGYTF
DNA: TGTGCCAGCAGTCACGACAGGGCTGGCTACACCTTC

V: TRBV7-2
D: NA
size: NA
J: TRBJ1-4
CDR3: CASSLGLLGEKLFF
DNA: TGTGCCAGCAGCTTAGGTCTACTTGGTGAAAAACTGTTTTTT

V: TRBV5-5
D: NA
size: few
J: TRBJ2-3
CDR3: CASSLDTYPQPPTQYF
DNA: TGTGCCAGCAGCTTGGATACCTACCCCCAACCCCCGACGCAGTATTTT

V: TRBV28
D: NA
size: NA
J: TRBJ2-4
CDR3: CASSPPRDLLAKNIQYF
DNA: TGTGCCAGCAGTCCCCCCCGTGACCTACTAGCCAAAAACATTCAGTACTTC

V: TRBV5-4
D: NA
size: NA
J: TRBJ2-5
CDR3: CASSLKGRGFSETQYF
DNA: TGTGCCAGCAGCTTGAAAGGACGGGGCTTCAGCGAGACCCAGTACTTC

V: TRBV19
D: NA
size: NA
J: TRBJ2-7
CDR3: CASSMQGEQYF
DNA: TGTGCCAGTAGTATGCAGGGAGAGCAGTACTTC

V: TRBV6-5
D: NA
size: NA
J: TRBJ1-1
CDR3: CASSYSIMNTEAFF
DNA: TGTGCCAGCAGTTACTCAATCATGAACACTGAAGCTTTCTTT

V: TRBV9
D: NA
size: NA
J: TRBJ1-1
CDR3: CASKASNTEAFF
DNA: TGTGCCAGCAAGGCTTCGAACACTGAAGCTTTCTTT

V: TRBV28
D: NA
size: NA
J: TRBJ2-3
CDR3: CASRTVPSTDTQYF
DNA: TGTGCCAGCAGGACGGTCCCTAGCACAGATACGCAGTATTTT

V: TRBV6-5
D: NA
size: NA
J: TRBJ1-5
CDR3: CASSTGTSNQPQHF
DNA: TGTGCCAGCAGTACCGGGACTAGCAATCAGCCCCAGCATTTT

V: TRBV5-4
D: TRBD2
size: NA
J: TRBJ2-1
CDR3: CASSLDGGRAGDEQFF
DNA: TGTGCCAGCAGCTTGGATGGCGGGAGGGCCGGGGATGAGCAGTTCTTC